The rows below give T cell receptor beta chains drawn from one sample of a study of molecular identifiers for immune sequencing clone quantification. TCRdb reprocessed the PCR reads with MiXCR, giving one entry per CDR3 protein. The sample consists of a few hundred thousand distinct CDR3 sequences, under 30% of them appearing once. Sequenced material: naive CD8+ T cells from blood, with Jurkat cell RNA spiked in. Source of these receptors: a human donor in good health. Some libraries in this study had Jurkat cell RNA spiked in. Both conserved end residues are part of each CDR3. D genes are given only for firm matches. Expanded clones get a size class; other rows say once, few or many, or leave the size out.

>TRBV7-2|TRBD2|TRBJ2-7|NA
CASSQAGGGILHEQYF
TGTGCCAGCAGCCAGGCGGGCGGGGGGATCCTCCACGAGCAGTACTTC
>TRBV6-5|NA|TRBJ2-7|many
CASSYSEVYEQYF
TGTGCCAGCAGTTACTCGGAGGTCTACGAGCAGTACTTC
>TRBV5-1|NA|TRBJ2-7|NA
CASSLYPGAYEQYF
TGCGCCAGCAGCTTGTACCCAGGGGCCTACGAGCAGTACTTC
>TRBV29-1|NA|TRBJ2-4|many
CSVVPQGNIQYF
TGCAGCGTTGTACCCCAGGGAAACATTCAGTACTTC
>TRBV19|TRBD1|TRBJ2-7|NA
CASSFGQGLDEQYF
TGTGCCAGTAGTTTCGGACAGGGTCTTGACGAGCAGTACTTC
>TRBV3-1|NA|TRBJ2-1|few
CASSQGPPLADAYNEQFF
TGTGCCAGCAGCCAAGGCCCCCCTTTGGCGGATGCCTACAATGAGCAGTTCTTC
>TRBV20-1|NA|TRBJ1-4|few
CSAWGASVGKLFF
TGCAGTGCTTGGGGGGCCTCAGTTGGAAAACTGTTTTTT
>TRBV6-5|TRBD1|TRBJ2-7|many
CASSYSGTGGVYEQYF
TGTGCCAGCAGTTACTCCGGGACAGGGGGCGTCTACGAGCAGTACTTC
>TRBV7-2|NA|TRBJ2-3|many
CASSSLPPDTQYF
TGTGCCAGCAGCTCTCTCCCCCCAGATACGCAGTATTTT
>TRBV27|NA|TRBJ2-1|NA
CASSYGGPNEQFF
TGTGCCAGCAGTTATGGGGGGCCCAATGAGCAGTTCTTC
>TRBV21-1|NA|TRBJ1-5|NA
CASSKGRQANQPQHF
TGTGCCAGCAGCAAAGGTCGACAGGCGAATCAGCCCCAGCATTTT
>TRBV12-3/TRBV12-4|NA|TRBJ1-1|few
CASSSVMNTEAFF
TGTGCCAGCAGTTCAGTGATGAACACTGAAGCTTTCTTT
>TRBV20-1|NA|TRBJ1-2|few
CSARDLFDEGYGYTF
TGCAGTGCTAGAGATCTTTTTGACGAAGGGTATGGCTACACCTTC
>TRBV20-1|NA|TRBJ2-7|NA
CSARDLGTNYEQYF
TGCAGTGCTAGAGATCTGGGGACAAACTACGAGCAGTACTTC
>TRBV27|NA|TRBJ2-6|many
CASSLLGFSGANVLTF
TGTGCCAGCAGTTTATTGGGGTTCTCTGGGGCCAACGTCCTGACTTTC
>TRBV2|TRBD1|TRBJ2-1|NA
CASSVGQGWYNEQFF
TGTGCCAGCAGTGTGGGACAGGGGTGGTACAATGAGCAGTTCTTC